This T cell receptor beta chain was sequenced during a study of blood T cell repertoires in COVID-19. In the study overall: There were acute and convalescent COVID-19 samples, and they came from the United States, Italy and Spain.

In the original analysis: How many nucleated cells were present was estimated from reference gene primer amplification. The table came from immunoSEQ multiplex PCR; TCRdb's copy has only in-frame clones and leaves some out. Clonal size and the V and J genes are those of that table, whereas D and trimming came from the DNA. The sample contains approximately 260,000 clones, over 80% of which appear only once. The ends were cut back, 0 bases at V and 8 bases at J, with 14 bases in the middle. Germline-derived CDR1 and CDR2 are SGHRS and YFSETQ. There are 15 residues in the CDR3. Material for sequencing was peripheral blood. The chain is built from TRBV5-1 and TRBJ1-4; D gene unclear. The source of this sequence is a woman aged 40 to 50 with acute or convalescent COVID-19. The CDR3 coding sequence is TGCGCCAGCAGCTTGGGGGAGTCTTCGGAAGAAAAACTGTTTTTT. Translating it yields CASSLGESSEEKLFF.